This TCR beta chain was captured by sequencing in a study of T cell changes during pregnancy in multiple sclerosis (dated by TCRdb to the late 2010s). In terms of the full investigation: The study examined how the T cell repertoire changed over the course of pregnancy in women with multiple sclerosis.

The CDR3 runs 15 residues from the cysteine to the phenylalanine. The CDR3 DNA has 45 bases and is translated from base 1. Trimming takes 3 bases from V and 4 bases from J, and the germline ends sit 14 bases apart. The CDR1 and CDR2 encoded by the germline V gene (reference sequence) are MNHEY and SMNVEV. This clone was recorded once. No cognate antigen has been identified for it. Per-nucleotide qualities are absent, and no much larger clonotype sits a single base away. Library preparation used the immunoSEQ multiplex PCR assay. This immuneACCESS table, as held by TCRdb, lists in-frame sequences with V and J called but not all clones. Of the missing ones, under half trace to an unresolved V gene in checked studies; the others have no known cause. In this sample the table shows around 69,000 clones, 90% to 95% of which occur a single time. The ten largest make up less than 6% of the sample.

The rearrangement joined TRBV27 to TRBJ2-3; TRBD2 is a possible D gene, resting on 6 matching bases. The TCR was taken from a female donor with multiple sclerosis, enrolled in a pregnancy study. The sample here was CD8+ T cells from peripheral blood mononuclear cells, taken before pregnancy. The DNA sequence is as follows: TGTGCCAGCAGTTTGATCACGGGGGATCCAGATACGCAGTATTTT. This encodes CASSLITGDPDTQYF.